The sequence of this TCR beta chain was determined in a study of blood T cell repertoires in COVID-19. At the level of the study: Italy, Spain and the United States were the sources of the convalescent and acute COVID-19 samples. PBMCs, B-cell-depleted T cells, or T cells provided the cDNA or gDNA that made up the material.

As handled by the study authors: Amplified reference gene primers provided the basis for estimating nucleated cell counts. This table comes from immunoSEQ multiplex PCR, and its TCRdb copy is limited to in-frame clones, with some not included. V, J and clone size are those of that table, while D and trimming were read from the DNA. The sample contains about 260,000 clones, approximately 89% of which appear only once. CDR3 length equals 16 residues. V dropped 3 bases and J dropped 4; count of bases not matched to a gene: 9. Germline CDR1 reads LNHNV; CDR2 reads YYDKDF (reference sequence). The TCR originated in a man in his forties who had recovered from COVID-19. Sample: peripheral blood. The rearrangement uses TRBV15 and TRBJ2-7; 10 nucleotides line up with TRBD2. In DNA, the CDR3 is TGTGCCACCAGCAGCCCCCAACTAGCGGGGTTTTACGAGCAGTACTTC. This translates into CATSSPQLAGFYEQYF. Combining the CDR3 with reference TRBV15 and TRBJ2-7 gives the whole variable domain DAMVIQNPRYQVTQFGKPVTLSCSQTLNHNVMYWYQQKSSQAPKLLFHYYDKDFNNEADTPDNFQSRRPNTSFCFLDIRSPGLGDTAMYLCATSSPQLAGFYEQYFGPGTRLTVT.